A single sample is the source of the 2 T cell receptor beta chains below, sequenced in a study of regulatory T cells in long-lasting Graves disease. Stated time point: newly diagnosed GD, antithyroid drugs for less than 3 months. PBMC RNA served as the TCR library source. HTBI primers from iRepertoire and Arm-PCR of CDR3 regions yielded the TCR beta libraries. TCRdb analysed the multiplex PCR reads with MiXCR anew, one entry per CDR3 protein. The sample lists some 490,000 distinct CDR3 sequences, 12% occurring once. This same sample was also part of a study on T cells in Graves' hyperthyroidism and ophthalmopathy.

This sample comprised peripheral blood mononuclear cells (PBMCs), obtained at new diagnosis, from a patient treated with antithyroid drugs. These TCRs come from a woman aged 25 to 39 with Graves disease.

The V call is TRBV11-3, the J call TRBJ2-2; TRBD2 is a possible D gene (5 bases). The V end was cut by 1 base, the J end by 3 bases, with 9 bases between. There are 15 residues in the CDR3. Germline CDR1 is SGHNT and CDR2 is YENEEA. This CDR3 is CASSLGVSDTGELFF. The CDR3 DNA reads as TGTGCCAGCAGCTTAGGGGTTAGCGACACCGGGGAGCTGTTTTTT.

The chain couples TRBV20-1 to TRBJ2-2; 7 bases fit TRBD1. V gave up 3 bases and J gave up 5 bases; unmatched junction bases: 15. Per the germline V gene, CDR1 is DFQATT and CDR2 is SNEGSKA (reference sequence). The CDR3 length is 17 residues. As DNA, the CDR3 is TGCAGTGCTAGGGGAGACAGGGACGTTTTTCAAACCGGGGAGCTGTTTTTT. Translation gives CSARGDRDVFQTGELFF.